This TCR beta chain was sequenced during a study of PD-L1 blockade in urothelial cancer. The CDR3 sequence is 17 residues long. V was clipped by 4 bases and J by 4 bases, with 20 bases between them. Per germline, CDR1 LNHDA and CDR2 SQIVND (reference sequence). TCRdb's copy holds only in-frame clones and misses some; the assay was immunoSEQ multiplex PCR. The repertoire holds under 95,000 clones, with 84% as singletons. This clone was seen a few times. Time point described: pretreatment peripheral blood. V is TRBV19 and J is TRBJ1-5; weak D call: TRBD1 (6 bases). This sample comprised PBMCs, obtained around atezolizumab (anti-PD-L1) treatment. The receptor's source is a man in his fifties or sixties with urothelial cancer. The CDR3 protein is CASSKGPRGQGNQPQHF. For the CDR3, the DNA is TGTGCCAGTAGTAAAGGCCCCCGTGGGCAGGGGAATCAGCCCCAGCATTTT.